This record covers a single T cell receptor (beta chain). This entry belongs to a study of shared clonotypes between healthy human individuals. The method was immunoSEQ multiplex PCR; TCRdb's version includes in-frame clones alone and lacks a portion of them. This sample has fewer than 2.5 million clones, with under 95% found just once. This receptor was taken from a young man in good health. Some clones in this sample may be carry-over from other donors' samples. Input material: naive CD4+ T cells from PBMCs. Specified subset: CD45RA+ positively selected.

The CDR3 region has the DNA TGTGCCAGCAGCCATAACTATGGCTACACCTTC. Encoded protein: CASSHNYGYTF. V gene TRBV4-2 combines with J gene TRBJ1-2; D remains unclear. V shed 3 bases and J shed 1 base, with 0 bases lying between them. Looked up from germline, CDR1 is LGHNA and CDR2 is YNFKEQ. The CDR3 is made up of 11 amino acids.